This T cell receptor beta chain was sequenced for a study of regulatory T cells in long-lasting Graves disease. Specified time point: newly diagnosed GD, antithyroid drugs for less than 3 months. The TCR library was made from RNA extracted from PBMCs. Diagnosis followed American Thyroid Association guidelines for Graves' disease. This clonotype has ten or more counts. Its antigen is currently unknown. Study-level points and caveats: Limited samples may have lowered accuracy. It was in persistent disease that TRBV28, TRBJ1-2 and TRBJ2-5 were favored.

The V segment lost 4 bases and the J segment 4 bases; nucleotides outside the gene matches: 4. Germline V gene sequence: CDR1 MNHNS, CDR2 SASEGT. This CDR3 has 14 amino acids. Relying on iRepertoire HTBI primers and Arm-PCR of CDR3 regions, the team built TCR beta libraries. Source study methods: Identification across samples found some 60 TRBV and 12 to 15 TRBJ segments. MiXCR, run by TCRdb on the multiplex PCR reads, gives a single entry per CDR3 protein. It is TCRdb's table, rather than the study itself, that gives the V and J calls and clone size. The table shows about 320,000 distinct CDR3 sequences, with 15% to 20% occurring only once.

This chain joins TRBV6-1 and TRBJ1-5; TRBD1 matches 7 bases. Sample: peripheral blood mononuclear cells (PBMCs), taken at new diagnosis, from a patient treated with antithyroid drugs. The origin of this receptor is a female donor with Graves disease. CDR3 sequence: CASSGQGGNQPQHF. In DNA, the CDR3 is TGTGCCAGCAGTGGACAGGGAGGGAATCAGCCCCAGCATTTT.